What follows are 8 T cell receptor beta chains derived from one specimen sequenced in a study of T cells in women clearing cervical HPV infection. This table comes from immunoSEQ multiplex PCR, and its TCRdb copy is limited to in-frame clones, with some not included. The ten top clones account for around 5%, within a sample of some 20,000 clones. Sequencing input: blood buffy coat. The receptor source for this set is a woman aged 18-69 years with a cervical HPV16 infection that either progressed to CIN3+ or cleared (not recorded which).

A word on this clone: The read ends 3 residues shy of where the CDR3 ends; the end is completed using the germline J gene. The sample holds other DNA sequences that translate to the same CDR3. The chain joins TRBV5-1 to TRBJ1-2, with TRBD1 matching 8 bases. V trimming: 4 bases; J trimming: 2 bases; junction bases outside the gene matches: 10. The CDR3 covers 16 residues. Per the germline V gene, CDR1 is SGHRS and CDR2 is YFSETQ. The chain's CDR3 is CASSPGGGQANYGYTF. Partial CDR3 DNA: TGCGCCAGCAGCCCGGGTGGGGGACAGGCAAACTATGGC.

Comment on this clone: Read coverage stops 3 residues before the CDR3 terminus; the germline J gene supplies the remainder. The J gene is TRBJ2-6, the V gene TRBV6-2 or TRBV6-3; D may be TRBD1 (7 bases). Germline-derived CDR1 and CDR2 are MNHEY and SVGEGT. The CDR3 totals 16 residues. The V end lost 2 bases, the J end lost 5 bases, and 13 bases lay between the germline ends. The covered CDR3 bases are TGTGCCAGCAGTTACGGAGGGGGCCGTCGGGCCAACGTC. Its translation is CASSYGGGRRANV. The CDR3 reads in full as CASSYGGGRRANVLTF.

This clone counts as medium-sized (0.01 to 0.1%) by frequency. The CDR3 end is not reached by the read, which stops 3 residues before it; the germline J gene fills it in. The J gene is TRBJ2-3, the V gene TRBV19; D not resolved. From germline, CDR1 is LNHDA and CDR2 SQIVND (reference sequence). The V end lost 4 bases, the J end lost 6 bases, and 2 bases lay between the germline ends. This CDR3 contains 10 residues. The part of the CDR3 DNA that was read is TGTGCCAGTAGTACGGATACG. It encodes CASSTDT. The entire CDR3 sequence reads CASSTDTQYF.

As for this clone: The read halts 3 residues ahead of the CDR3 end, with the missing end drawn from the germline J gene. The chain uses TRBV19 and TRBJ2-2, with 7 positions matching TRBD1. CDR1 is LNHDA and CDR2 is SQIVND in the germline V gene (reference sequence). The CDR3 extends over 16 amino acids. The part of the CDR3 DNA that was read is TGTGCCAGTAGCTCCCTCGAGACAGGGCGAAATGAAAAG. This codes for CASSSLETGRNEK. In full, the CDR3 is CASSSLETGRNEKLFF.

In the case of this clone: The read stops 3 residues short of the end of the CDR3; the missing end is completed from the germline J gene. V is TRBV19 and J is TRBJ1-1, with D hard to call. Germline V gene sequence: CDR1 LNHDA, CDR2 SQIVND (reference sequence). This CDR3 has 16 residues. The sequenced part of the CDR3 DNA is TGTGCCAGTAGTATAGTAGGAGGAAGGGCGCAAGAGACA. Translated, it gives CASSIVGGRAQET. In full, the CDR3 is CASSIVGGRAQETAFF.

Worth noting for this clone: The read falls 3 residues short of the CDR3 end, and the missing part is taken from the germline J gene. The sample carries other DNA sequences with the same CDR3. This chain uses TRBV23-1 with TRBJ1-2, with D unresolved. TRBV23-1 is annotated as an ORF whose role is uncertain. This CDR3 has 13 amino acids. The CDR3 spells CASSQSGTGGYTF. The CDR3 bases that were read are TGCGCCAGCAGTCAATCGGGCACCGGTGGA.

CDR3 DNA, as far as it was read: TGTGCCAGCAGCAGGGCGTTCACAGATACG. Translation gives CASSRAFTDT. The full CDR3 protein reads CASSRAFTDTQYF. The genes are TRBV11-3 and TRBJ2-3; no definite D call. The sequenced fragment ends 3 residues before the CDR3 boundary, so the rest is inferred from the germline J gene. The V end was cut by 5 bases, the J end by 2 bases, with 8 bases between. Germline V lookup: CDR1 SGHNT, CDR2 YENEEA. The CDR3 contains 13 residues.

As to this clone: The read terminates 3 residues before the CDR3 end, so the remaining end is supplied by the germline J gene. This chain joins TRBV20-1 and TRBJ2-5; 11 bases agree with TRBD2. The CDR3 spans 18 residues. The germline CDR1 and CDR2 sequences are DFQATT and SNEGSKA (reference sequence). V was pared by 2 bases and J by 5 bases, with 16 bases of the junction left unmatched. CDR3 DNA (partial): TGCAGTGCTAGAAAAGGGAAACTAGCGGGGGTTAGAGGGGAGACC. Encoded protein: CSARKGKLAGVRGET. The complete CDR3 sequence is CSARKGKLAGVRGETQYF.